The rows below give T cell receptor beta chains drawn from one sample of a study of T-cell memory formation after mild COVID-19. TCRdb redid the calling of the 5' RACE reads with MiXCR, one entry per CDR3 protein. The sample holds fewer than 650,000 distinct CDR3 sequences, about a fifth seen once. The specimen sequenced was PBMCs or a T cell subset sorted from them (not recorded which). These TCRs come from an adult woman who had mild COVID-19 (a few samples of this study predate the infection). Cell type and time point are not known. The CDR3 runs from the conserved cysteine through the conserved F or W. D genes are given only for firm matches. Size tells how often a clone was seen (once, few, many) or the class of an expanded clone, and some rows leave it out.

j_call	d_call	clone_size	v_call	cdr3_nt	cdr3_aa
TRBJ1-1	NA	few	TRBV5-6	TGTGCCAGCAACCAAGGAGGTAGAGGGGAGGGCACTGAAGCTTTCTTT	CASNQGGRGEGTEAFF
TRBJ1-2	TRBD1	few	TRBV5-5	TGTGCCAGCAGACAAACAGGGGACGACTATGGCTACACCTTC	CASRQTGDDYGYTF
TRBJ2-7	NA	NA	TRBV7-9	TGTGCCAGCAGCTCGGAACTCTACGAGCAGTACTTC	CASSSELYEQYF
TRBJ1-5	TRBD1	few	TRBV12-3/TRBV12-4	TGTGCCAGCAGTTTTGGTAGGACAGGGGGCATCAATCAGCCCCAGCATTTT	CASSFGRTGGINQPQHF
TRBJ2-7	NA	NA	TRBV12-3/TRBV12-4	TGTGCCAGCAGTTTATGGCGCTACGAGCAGTACTTC	CASSLWRYEQYF
TRBJ1-1	NA	few	TRBV6-6	TGTGCCAGCAGCCCAACAGGGTGGGGCACTGAAGCTTTCTTT	CASSPTGWGTEAFF
TRBJ2-7	NA	NA	TRBV12-3/TRBV12-4	TGTGCCAGCAGTGACAGTGGTTTCGGTACCTACGAGCAGTACTTC	CASSDSGFGTYEQYF
TRBJ2-1	TRBD2	few	TRBV6-2/TRBV6-3	TGTGCCAGCAGTTACGCTCTAGCGGGAGTAGGTGAGCAGTTCTTC	CASSYALAGVGEQFF
TRBJ2-3	NA	few	TRBV10-3	TGTGCCATCAAGCGCGAGTCTAGCACAGATACGCAGTATTTT	CAIKRESSTDTQYF
TRBJ2-2	TRBD1	few	TRBV5-1	TGCGCCAGCAGCTGGTCAGGGGGCAACACCGGGGAGCTGTTTTTT	CASSWSGGNTGELFF
TRBJ2-5	NA	few	TRBV24-1	TGTGCCACCAGGGGACGGGACCCAGAGACCCAGTACTTC	CATRGRDPETQYF
TRBJ1-5	NA	many	TRBV2	TGTGCCAGCAATGAAGGTTTTTATCAGCCCCAGCATTTT	CASNEGFYQPQHF
TRBJ1-2	NA	NA	TRBV12-3/TRBV12-4	TGTGCCAGCAGTTACAGGGAGGAGGATGGCTACACCTTC	CASSYREEDGYTF
TRBJ1-1	NA	NA	TRBV6-1	TGTGCCAGCACCACTGGGGGTCCCACTGAAGCTTTCTTT	CASTTGGPTEAFF
TRBJ1-4	NA	NA	TRBV5-1	TGCGCCAGCAGCTTGTGGGGTTCCAATAATGAAAAACTGTTTTTT	CASSLWGSNNEKLFF
TRBJ1-1	NA	few	TRBV11-3	TGTGCCAGCAGCTTAGACCCATCTCTAGGGGCTTTCTTT	CASSLDPSLGAFF
TRBJ1-4	NA	NA	TRBV5-4	TGTGCCAGCAGCCCCGAAGGGGTTAAAGAAAAACTGTTTTTT	CASSPEGVKEKLFF
TRBJ1-2	NA	NA	TRBV6-2/TRBV6-3	TGTGCCAGCAGCGTCAGACCGTGGACAAATAATTTTTTCGATGGCTACACCTTC	CASSVRPWTNNFFDGYTF
TRBJ2-2	NA	NA	TRBV4-1	TGCGCCAGCAGCCAAGAGGGCAGGGCTACCGGGGAGCTGTTTTTT	CASSQEGRATGELFF
TRBJ1-2	NA	few	TRBV6-1	TGTGCCAGCAGCGCCCGGTCGCAGGGCCATGGCTACACCTTC	CASSARSQGHGYTF
TRBJ2-7	NA	NA	TRBV3-1	TGTGCCAGCAGCCGCAGCGACCGCTACGAGCAGTACTTC	CASSRSDRYEQYF
TRBJ2-1	NA	NA	TRBV20-1	TGCAGTGCTATACAGTCGAGCTCCTACAATGAGCAGTTCTTC	CSAIQSSSYNEQFF
TRBJ1-2	NA	few	TRBV24-1	TGTGCCACCAGTTCAGGGGCCATGGGTGGCTACACCTTC	CATSSGAMGGYTF
TRBJ2-1	TRBD2	NA	TRBV9	TGTGCCAGCAGCCCTAGCCGGGGGGGGATGAACAATGAGCAGTTCTTC	CASSPSRGGMNNEQFF
TRBJ1-2	NA	NA	TRBV6-1	TGTGCCAGCGGTAAACAGGGTTCTCGGTACTATGGCTACACCTTC	CASGKQGSRYYGYTF
TRBJ2-7	TRBD1	few	TRBV12-3/TRBV12-4	TGTGCCAGCAGTCCGGTAGACAGGGGGGAGCAGAGCCCCTACGAGCAGTACTTC	CASSPVDRGEQSPYEQYF
TRBJ2-3	TRBD2	few	TRBV2	TGTGCCAGCAGTTACGGGGGAGCGGGGGTCGGAGATACGCAGTATTTT	CASSYGGAGVGDTQYF
TRBJ2-7	TRBD1	few	TRBV13	TGTGCCAGCAGCGTACAGGGGGCGCGCTACGAGCAGTACTTC	CASSVQGARYEQYF
TRBJ2-2	TRBD1	NA	TRBV3-1	TGTGCCAGCAGCCAAACCGGGACAGGGAGGACCGGGGAGCTGTTTTTT	CASSQTGTGRTGELFF
TRBJ2-3	TRBD2	NA	TRBV7-2	TGTGCCAGCAGCTTAGCTGGGGGACTAGCGGGTAGGAGCACAGATACGCAGTATTTT	CASSLAGGLAGRSTDTQYF
TRBJ2-3	TRBD2	NA	TRBV9	TGTGCCAGCAGCGTGGGTAGCGGGAGGGTAGATACGCAGTATTTT	CASSVGSGRVDTQYF
TRBJ1-6	NA	few	TRBV5-1	TGCGCCAGCAGCCGAGGAGAAAGCTCACCCCTCCACTTT	CASSRGESSPLHF
TRBJ2-5	NA	few	TRBV6-1	TGTGCCAGCAGTCGAACTAGTGGACTGAAGACCCAGTACTTC	CASSRTSGLKTQYF
TRBJ2-1	NA	NA	TRBV12-3/TRBV12-4	TGTGCCAGCAGTTTAGAAACGCGGACACCACTACGGGACAATGAGCAGTTCTTC	CASSLETRTPLRDNEQFF
TRBJ2-6	NA	few	TRBV6-5	TGTGCCAGCAGTTCGGGCAGGACAAGCTCTGGGGCCAACGTCCTGACTTTC	CASSSGRTSSGANVLTF
TRBJ2-7	NA	few	TRBV7-6	TGTGCCAGCAGCTTTCGCGGAGGGCCAACCTACGAGCAGTACTTC	CASSFRGGPTYEQYF
TRBJ1-5	NA	few	TRBV20-1	TGCAGTGCTCTTGATGGTGGAGTCTATAGCAATCAGCCCCAGCATTTT	CSALDGGVYSNQPQHF
TRBJ2-3	NA	few	TRBV24-1	TGTGCCACCAGTGATCCGAGGGGGGGACCCACAGATACGCAGTATTTT	CATSDPRGGPTDTQYF
TRBJ2-5	NA	NA	TRBV29-1	TGCAGCGTTGAAAATCTGGGGTTCCAAGAGACCCAGTACTTC	CSVENLGFQETQYF
TRBJ1-5	NA	NA	TRBV5-1	TGCGCCAGCAGCTTGGACGGGGGAAAGGGGCAGCCCCAGCATTTT	CASSLDGGKGQPQHF
TRBJ2-5	NA	NA	TRBV9	TGTGCCAGCAGCGTAGGACCCGCGCGGTTGCAAGAGACCCAGTACTTC	CASSVGPARLQETQYF
TRBJ2-4	NA	NA	TRBV7-9	TGTGCCAGCAGCCACCGCGGGCGCAACGACATTCAGTACTTC	CASSHRGRNDIQYF
TRBJ2-4	NA	few	TRBV20-1	TGCAGTGCTAGACACCCCGAGGGAAACATTCAGTACTTC	CSARHPEGNIQYF
TRBJ1-2	NA	few	TRBV4-2	TGTGCCAGCAGTCCCCGGGGGGGATACAACTATGGCTACACCTTC	CASSPRGGYNYGYTF
TRBJ1-2	NA	few	TRBV12-3/TRBV12-4	TGTGCCAGCAGTGTTCTGACATCCCCGTTGGATGGCTACACCTTC	CASSVLTSPLDGYTF
TRBJ2-1	NA	NA	TRBV25-1	TGTGCCAGCAGTCCATTTATCGGGAGCTACAATGAGCAGTTCTTC	CASSPFIGSYNEQFF
TRBJ2-3	TRBD2	NA	TRBV20-1	TGCAGTGCTAGCGGACTTATAGCTAGCGGGGGTGCAGATACGCAGTATTTT	CSASGLIASGGADTQYF
TRBJ2-7	NA	few	TRBV5-1	TGCGCCAGCAGCTACCTACCAGAAGCCTACGAGCAGTACTTC	CASSYLPEAYEQYF
TRBJ2-1	TRBD1	NA	TRBV24-1	TGTGCCACCAGTGAACCCGGGACAGCCAATGAGCAGTTCTTC	CATSEPGTANEQFF
TRBJ2-7	NA	NA	TRBV24-1	TGTGCCACCAGTGATTTGAAAGGGGGACTCTACGAGCAGTACTTC	CATSDLKGGLYEQYF
TRBJ2-7	NA	NA	TRBV14	TGTGCCAGCAGCCTGACGAACCGGTACGAGCAGTACTTC	CASSLTNRYEQYF
TRBJ1-6	TRBD1	few	TRBV10-3	TGTGCCATCAGTGATGGGGACAGTGCCATAGGTTCACCCCTCCACTTT	CAISDGDSAIGSPLHF